The present T cell receptor beta chain was sequenced within a study of blood T cell repertoires in COVID-19. The junction had 6 bases not matched to a gene; V was cut back by 4 bases and J by 4 bases. Per germline, CDR1 SGHRS and CDR2 YFSETQ. The CDR3 runs 14 residues. Clones were sequenced by immunoSEQ multiplex PCR, and TCRdb holds only the in-frame ones, with some missing. The repertoire holds about 220,000 clones, roughly 88% seen once, with approximately 10% in the top ten. The clonotype was recovered from a man aged 50 or older with active or convalescent COVID-19. Sequencing used peripheral blood. The chain uses TRBV5-1 and TRBJ1-1; 8 positions agree with TRBD1. The CDR3 sequence: CASSTDRGSTEAFF. The CDR3 bases are TGCGCCAGCAGCACAGACAGGGGTAGCACTGAAGCTTTCTTT.